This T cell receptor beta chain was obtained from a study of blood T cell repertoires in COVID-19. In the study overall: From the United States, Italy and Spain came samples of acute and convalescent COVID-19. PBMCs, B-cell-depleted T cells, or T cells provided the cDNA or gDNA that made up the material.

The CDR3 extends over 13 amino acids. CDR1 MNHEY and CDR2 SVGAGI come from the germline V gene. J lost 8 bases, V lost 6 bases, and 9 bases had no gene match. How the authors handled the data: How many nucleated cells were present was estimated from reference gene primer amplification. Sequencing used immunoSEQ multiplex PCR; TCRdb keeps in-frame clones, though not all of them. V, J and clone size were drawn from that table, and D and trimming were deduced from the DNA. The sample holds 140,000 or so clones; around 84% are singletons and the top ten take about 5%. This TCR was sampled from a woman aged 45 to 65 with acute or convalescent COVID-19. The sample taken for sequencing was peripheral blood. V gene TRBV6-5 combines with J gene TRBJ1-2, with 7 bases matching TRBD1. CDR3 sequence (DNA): TGTGCCAGCAGAACCGGGACAGAAATGGGCTACACCTTC. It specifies CASRTGTEMGYTF.